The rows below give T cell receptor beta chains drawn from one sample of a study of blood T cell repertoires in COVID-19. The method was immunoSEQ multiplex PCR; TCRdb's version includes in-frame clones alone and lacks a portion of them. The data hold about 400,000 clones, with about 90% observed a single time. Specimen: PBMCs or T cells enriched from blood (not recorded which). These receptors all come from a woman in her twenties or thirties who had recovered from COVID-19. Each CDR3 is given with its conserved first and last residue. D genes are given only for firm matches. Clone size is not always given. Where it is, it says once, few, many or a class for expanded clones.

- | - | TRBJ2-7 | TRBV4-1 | TGCGCCAGCAGCCAAGCTCGGGGGGCCCCCTACGAGCAGTACTTC | CASSQARGAPYEQYF
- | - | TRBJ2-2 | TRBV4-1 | TGCGCCAGCAGCCCCGAAACAGGGATTGGCACCGGGGAGCTGTTTTTT | CASSPETGIGTGELFF
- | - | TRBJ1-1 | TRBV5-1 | TGCGCCAGCAGCTTTAGCAGGGGTGACACTGAAGCTTTCTTT | CASSFSRGDTEAFF
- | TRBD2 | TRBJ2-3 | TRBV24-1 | TGTGCCACCAGTGGAGCGGGAGGAACAGATACGCAGTATTTT | CATSGAGGTDTQYF
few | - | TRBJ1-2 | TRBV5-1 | TGCGCCAGCAGCCCCATGGAGGGCCATGGCTACACCTTC | CASSPMEGHGYTF
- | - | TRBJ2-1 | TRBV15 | TGTGCCACCAGCAGAACAGGGATCTCCTACAATGAGCAGTTCTTC | CATSRTGISYNEQFF
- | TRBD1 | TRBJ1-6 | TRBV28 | TGTGCCAGCACCTGGACAGGGGGAGGTAATTCACCCCTCCACTTT | CASTWTGGGNSPLHF
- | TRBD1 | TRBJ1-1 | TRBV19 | TGTGCCAGTAGTCAACTCGACAGGGTTAACACTGAAGCTTTCTTT | CASSQLDRVNTEAFF
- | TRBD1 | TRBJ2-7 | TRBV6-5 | TGTGCCAGCACCCAAAGGGGGACAGGGGAAGACGAGCAGTACTTC | CASTQRGTGEDEQYF
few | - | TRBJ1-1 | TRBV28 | TGTGCCAGCAGTTCAGCGACGAACACTGAAGCTTTCTTT | CASSSATNTEAFF
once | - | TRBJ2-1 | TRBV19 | TGTGCCAGTAGTATAGATCCCAACCCATTTGCGGGCTCCACGGGTGAGCAGTTCTTC | CASSIDPNPFAGSTGEQFF
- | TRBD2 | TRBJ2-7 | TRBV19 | TGTGCCAGTGCATGGGCTAGCGGGAACTACGAACAGTACTTC | CASAWASGNYEQYF
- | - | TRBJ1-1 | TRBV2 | TGTGCCAGCAGCGCAAGACTGGCTTATCCCACTGAAGCTTTCTTT | CASSARLAYPTEAFF
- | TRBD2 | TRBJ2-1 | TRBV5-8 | TGTGCCAGCAGCTTACTAAGCGGGGGGTACAATGAGCAGTTCTTC | CASSLLSGGYNEQFF
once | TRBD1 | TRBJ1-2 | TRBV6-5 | TGTGCCAGCCGAAAGACAGGGAAGAACTATGGCTACACCTTC | CASRKTGKNYGYTF
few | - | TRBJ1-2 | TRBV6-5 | TGTGCCAGCAGTCCACCATCTGTGGGGGCTCAGGGCTACACCTTC | CASSPPSVGAQGYTF
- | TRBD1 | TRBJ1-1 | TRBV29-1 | TGCAGCGTGGCCGGAGAGGGGGCCTTGGGGAGCACTGAAGCTTTCTTT | CSVAGEGALGSTEAFF
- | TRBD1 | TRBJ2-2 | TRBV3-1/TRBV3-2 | TGTGCCAGCAGCCTTAGAACAGGGGGATTAGACACCGGGGAGCTGTTTTTT | CASSLRTGGLDTGELFF
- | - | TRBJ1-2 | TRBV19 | TGTGCCAGTAGTATAGGTTCACAGGGCCCCTATGGCTACACCTTC | CASSIGSQGPYGYTF
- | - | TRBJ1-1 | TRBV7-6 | TGTGCCAGCAGCTTAGACCAGGGGACTGAAGCTTTCTTT | CASSLDQGTEAFF
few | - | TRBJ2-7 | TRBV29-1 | TGCAGCGTTGAAGGCGGGGTTTCCTACGAGCAGTACTTC | CSVEGGVSYEQYF
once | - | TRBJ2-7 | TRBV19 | TGTGCCAGTAGTACCGCATTACAGGGCTACTACGAGCAGTACTTC | CASSTALQGYYEQYF
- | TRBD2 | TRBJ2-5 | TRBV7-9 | TGTGCCAGCAGCGGGGACTACTCAGAGACCCAGTACTTC | CASSGDYSETQYF
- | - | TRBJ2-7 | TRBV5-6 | TGTGCCAGCAGCCCCCAGGGGTCCTACGAGCAGTACTTC | CASSPQGSYEQYF
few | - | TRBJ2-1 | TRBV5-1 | TGCGCCAGCAGCCCGGACTCCACCTCCTACAATGAGCAGTTCTTC | CASSPDSTSYNEQFF
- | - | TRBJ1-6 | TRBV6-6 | TGTGCCAGCATCCTCGGGGGGGTACAATATTCACCCCTCCACTTT | CASILGGVQYSPLHF
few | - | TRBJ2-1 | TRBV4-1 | TGCGCCAGCAGCCAAGGAGGGAATGAGCAGTTCTTC | CASSQGGNEQFF
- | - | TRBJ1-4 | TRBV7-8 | TGTGCCAGCAGCTTAGGTTGGGAGGAAAAACTGTTTTTT | CASSLGWEEKLFF
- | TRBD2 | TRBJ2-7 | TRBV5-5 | TGTGCCAGCAGCTGGGGTAGCGGGAGCTACGAGCAGTACTTC | CASSWGSGSYEQYF
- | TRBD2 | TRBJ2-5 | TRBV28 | TGTGCCGCCGGGGGGGAGGGGGAGACCCAGTACTTC | CAAGGEGETQYF
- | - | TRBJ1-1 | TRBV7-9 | TGTGCCAGCAGCACAATGAACACTGAAGCTTTCTTT | CASSTMNTEAFF
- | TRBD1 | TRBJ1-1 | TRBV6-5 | TGTGCCAGCAGTTACCCTGGAACAGGGGGAGGTACTGAAGCTTTCTTT | CASSYPGTGGGTEAFF
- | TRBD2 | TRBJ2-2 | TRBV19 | TGTGCCAGTAGTATAGGCCGGACTAGCGGGAGGGCGACCGGGGAGCTGTTTTTT | CASSIGRTSGRATGELFF
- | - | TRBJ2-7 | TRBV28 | TGTGCCAGCAGTTTACCGGTTCGCGACGAGCAGTACTTC | CASSLPVRDEQYF
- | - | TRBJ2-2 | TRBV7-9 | TGTGCCAGCAGGATAACCGGCGGAGGAGCGAACACCGGGGAGCTGTTTTTT | CASRITGGGANTGELFF
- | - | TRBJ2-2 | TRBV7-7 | TGTGCTAGCAGCTCGATAGGGGTGGGAAACACCGGGGAGCTGTTTTTT | CASSSIGVGNTGELFF
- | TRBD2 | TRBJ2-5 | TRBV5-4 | TGTGCCAGCAAAAGATTAGGACTAGCGGACCAAGAGACCCAGTACTTC | CASKRLGLADQETQYF
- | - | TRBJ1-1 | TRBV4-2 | TGTGCCAGCAGCCAGAGGGGGATGAACACTGAAGCTTTCTTT | CASSQRGMNTEAFF
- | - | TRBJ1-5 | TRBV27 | TGTGCCAGCAGCCCCAACCGGTATCAGCCCCAGCATTTT | CASSPNRYQPQHF
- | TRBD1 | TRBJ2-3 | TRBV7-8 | TGTGCCAGCAGCTTAGTCGGGACAGAGAGCACAGATACGCAGTATTTT | CASSLVGTESTDTQYF
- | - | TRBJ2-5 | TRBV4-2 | TGTGCCAGCAGCCTCTCCTCTCGCGAGGAAGAGACCCAGTACTTC | CASSLSSREEETQYF
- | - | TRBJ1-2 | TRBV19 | TGTGCCAGTAGTATTCAGGGGTCCCTCTATGGCTACACCTTC | CASSIQGSLYGYTF
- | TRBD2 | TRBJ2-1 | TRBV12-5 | TGTGCTAGTGGTTTGGACCAAGGACTAGCGGGGGGAAGTGAGCAGTTCTTC | CASGLDQGLAGGSEQFF
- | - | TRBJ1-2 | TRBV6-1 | TGTGCCAGCAGTGAATCCGGGTACTATGGCTACACCTTC | CASSESGYYGYTF
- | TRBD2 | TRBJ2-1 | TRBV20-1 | TGCAGTGCTAGTTATCTAGCGGGAGTGGATGAGCAGTTCTTC | CSASYLAGVDEQFF
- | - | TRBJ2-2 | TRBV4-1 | TGCGCCAGCAGCCGCGAGGGGGGGCCTTACGCCGGGGAGCTGTTTTTT | CASSREGGPYAGELFF